The 15 T cell receptor beta chains in this list originate from one sample, sequenced in a study of vaccination and CD4 T cells after COVID-19. Cultured CD4+ T cell DNA was sequenced using the Oncomine TCR Beta short-read assay. A single record per CDR3 protein comes from TCRdb applying MiXCR to the PCR reads. The repertoire includes roughly 20,000 distinct CDR3 sequences, more than 50% of them detected once, and 10% sits in the top ten. Treatment specified: roughly 10-day PBMC culture with coronavirus spike peptide pools or control peptides (ViraFEST assay). Their antigens are not known. What was sequenced was CD4+ T cells from blood, cultured in vitro. The receptors shown here come from a human donor who had recovered from COVID-19.

Sample share makes this clonotype medium-sized. The genes are TRBV15 and TRBJ1-1; TRBD1 aligns across 8 bases. With V trimmed by 5 bases and J by 8 bases, 7 bases remained unmatched. CDR3 length equals 13 residues. Per germline, CDR1 LNHNV and CDR2 YYDKDF (reference sequence). In DNA form, the CDR3 reads TGTGCCACCAGCGGCAGTCGGACAGGGGAAGCTTTCTTT. It yields the protein CATSGSRTGEAFF.

This chain uses TRBV18 with TRBJ1-5; D possibly corresponds to TRBD1 (6 bases). V dropped 3 bases and J dropped 3 bases, with 15 bases sitting between them. Germline V gene sequence: CDR1 KGHSH, CDR2 LQKENI. The CDR3 length is 16 residues. CDR3 nucleotides: TGTGCCAGCTCACCCGGATTCAGGGGTAACAATCAGCCCCAGCATTTT. Amino acid sequence: CASSPGFRGNNQPQHF.

This clonotype was detected once. At one end, the junction sequence differs from germline, possibly due to a read error. The genes are TRBV7-3 and TRBJ2-1; a weak D match, TRBD2 (7 bases). This CDR3 is built from 14 residues. From germline, CDR1 is SGHTA and CDR2 FQGTGA. The CDR3 coding sequence is TGTGGCAGCAGCTGGGGGGGGGCGCCCAATGAGCAGTTCTTC. Its translation: CGSSWGGAPNEQFF.

This chain joins TRBV20-1 and TRBJ2-5; 10 bases are a match to TRBD2. The CDR3 runs 15 residues. The germline gives CDR1 DFQATT, CDR2 SNEGSKA (reference sequence). Trimming removed 5 bases from V and 0 bases from J; junction bases left unmatched: 6. CDR3 amino acids: CSADSGGADQETQYF. For the CDR3, the DNA is TGCAGTGCTGACAGCGGGGGGGCGGACCAAGAGACCCAGTACTTC.

The chain links TRBV11-3 to TRBJ1-1; 7 bases align to TRBD1. CDR1 and CDR2 (germline): SGHNT, YENEEA. Trimming at V came to 1 base and at J to 0 bases, leaving 2 bases not matched to a gene. The CDR3 has 15 residues. In DNA form, the CDR3 reads TGTGCCAGCAGCTTAGTACAGGGGTTGAACACTGAAGCTTTCTTT. This encodes CASSLVQGLNTEAFF.

This clonotype is a singleton in its sample. V is TRBV11-2 and J is TRBJ2-3; TRBD2 agrees at 8 bases. The CDR3 consists of 15 residues. Germline CDR1 is SGHAT and CDR2 is FQNNGV. Trimming took 5 bases from V and 1 from J; bases not matched to a gene: 5. The CDR3 loop is CASSQAGVGTDTQYF. The CDR3 DNA is TGTGCCAGCAGCCAAGCGGGAGTTGGCACAGATACGCAGTATTTT.

This sequence joins TRBV10-3 and TRBJ1-2; tentatively, D is TRBD1 (6 bases). V dropped 6 bases and J dropped 3 bases, with 11 bases sitting between them. The CDR3 consists of 13 residues. Germline lookup yields CDR1 ENHRY and CDR2 SYGVKD. The CDR3 region has the DNA TGTGCCATCAGACAGGGAGGAGACTATGGCTACACCTTC. Amino acid sequence: CAIRQGGDYGYTF.

The CDR3 sequence: CASSPRTGPFYGYTF. DNA of the CDR3: TGTGCCAGCAGTCCCAGGACGGGACCGTTCTATGGCTACACCTTC. The chain employs TRBV27 and TRBJ1-2, with a weak D call TRBD1 (5 bases). The length of the CDR3 is 15 residues. V gave up 5 bases and J gave up 4 bases, with 17 bases separating them. Looked up from germline, CDR1 is MNHEY and CDR2 is SMNVEV (reference sequence).

The J gene is TRBJ1-1, the V gene TRBV7-9, with 9 bases fitting TRBD1. Germline CDR1 is SEHNR and CDR2 is FQNEAQ (reference sequence). The junction had 4 bases not matched to a gene; V was cut back by 5 bases and J by 3 bases. There are 14 residues in the CDR3. CDR3 loop: CASSHRTGDTEAFF. The CDR3 bases are TGTGCCAGCAGCCACCGGACAGGGGACACTGAAGCTTTCTTT.

The chain couples TRBV28 to TRBJ1-1; D is unresolved. Germline loops: CDR1 MDHEN, CDR2 SYDVKM. Trimming stripped 6 bases from V and 0 bases from J, with 8 bases between. The CDR3 contains 13 residues. The CDR3 DNA reads as TGTGCCAGCAGCAGGTTATTGAACACTGAAGCTTTCTTT. Amino acids: CASSRLLNTEAFF.

A few counts support this clonotype. The rearrangement uses TRBV20-1 and TRBJ1-6, with 8 bases fitting TRBD1. The CDR3 extends over 15 amino acids. V was pared by 3 bases and J by 6 bases, with 7 bases of the junction left unmatched. Germline V CDR1 and CDR2: DFQATT, SNEGSKA (reference sequence). The CDR3 DNA follows: TGCAGTGCTAGTGCCGGGACAGGCATTAATTCACCCCTCCACTTT. It is translated as CSASAGTGINSPLHF.

The chain couples TRBV6-1 to TRBJ1-1; D unclear. Germline CDR1 MNHNS, CDR2 SASEGT. Trimming stripped 0 bases from V and 1 base from J, with 9 bases between. This CDR3 comprises 15 residues. The CDR3 bases are TGTGCCAGCAGTGAAGCGCGGTCCGGGAACACTGAAGCTTTCTTT. It is translated as CASSEARSGNTEAFF.

The sample holds a few counts of this clonotype. The rearrangement joins TRBV5-4 to TRBJ1-1; 7 bases are a match to TRBD1. In germline, CDR1 is SGHNT, CDR2 YYREEE (reference sequence). The trim removed 2 bases at V and 5 bases at J, leaving 3 bases unmatched. CDR3 length equals 13 residues. The CDR3 DNA sequence: TGTGCCAGCAGCTTCACAGGGGATACTGAAGCTTTCTTT. It encodes CASSFTGDTEAFF.

V gene TRBV2 combines with J gene TRBJ1-5; D perhaps matches TRBD1 (5 bases). Germline loops: CDR1 SNHLY, CDR2 FYNNEI. This CDR3 spans 16 amino acids. The V and J ends lost 3 bases and 4 bases respectively, with 16 bases between them. This CDR3 is CASSEGGAVKNQPQHF. DNA of the CDR3: TGTGCCAGCAGTGAGGGTGGGGCAGTCAAAAATCAGCCCCAGCATTTT. Full variable domain (missing parts from reference TRBV2 and TRBJ1-5): EPEVTQTPSHQVTQMGQEVILRCVPISNHLYFYWYRQILGQKVEFLVSFYNNEISEKSEIFDDQFSVERPDGSNFTLKIRSTKLEDSAMYFCASSEGGAVKNQPQHFGDGTRLSIL.

The chain uses TRBV5-1 and TRBJ1-2, with D possibly TRBD1 on 6 matching bases. Germline CDR1 SGHRS, CDR2 YFSETQ. CDR3 size: 12 residues. Trimming shortened V by 5 bases and J by 8 bases, and 13 bases separated the two germline ends. The CDR3: CASSPDSGGYTF. CDR3 DNA: TGCGCCAGCAGTCCGGACAGCGGCGGCTACACCTTC.